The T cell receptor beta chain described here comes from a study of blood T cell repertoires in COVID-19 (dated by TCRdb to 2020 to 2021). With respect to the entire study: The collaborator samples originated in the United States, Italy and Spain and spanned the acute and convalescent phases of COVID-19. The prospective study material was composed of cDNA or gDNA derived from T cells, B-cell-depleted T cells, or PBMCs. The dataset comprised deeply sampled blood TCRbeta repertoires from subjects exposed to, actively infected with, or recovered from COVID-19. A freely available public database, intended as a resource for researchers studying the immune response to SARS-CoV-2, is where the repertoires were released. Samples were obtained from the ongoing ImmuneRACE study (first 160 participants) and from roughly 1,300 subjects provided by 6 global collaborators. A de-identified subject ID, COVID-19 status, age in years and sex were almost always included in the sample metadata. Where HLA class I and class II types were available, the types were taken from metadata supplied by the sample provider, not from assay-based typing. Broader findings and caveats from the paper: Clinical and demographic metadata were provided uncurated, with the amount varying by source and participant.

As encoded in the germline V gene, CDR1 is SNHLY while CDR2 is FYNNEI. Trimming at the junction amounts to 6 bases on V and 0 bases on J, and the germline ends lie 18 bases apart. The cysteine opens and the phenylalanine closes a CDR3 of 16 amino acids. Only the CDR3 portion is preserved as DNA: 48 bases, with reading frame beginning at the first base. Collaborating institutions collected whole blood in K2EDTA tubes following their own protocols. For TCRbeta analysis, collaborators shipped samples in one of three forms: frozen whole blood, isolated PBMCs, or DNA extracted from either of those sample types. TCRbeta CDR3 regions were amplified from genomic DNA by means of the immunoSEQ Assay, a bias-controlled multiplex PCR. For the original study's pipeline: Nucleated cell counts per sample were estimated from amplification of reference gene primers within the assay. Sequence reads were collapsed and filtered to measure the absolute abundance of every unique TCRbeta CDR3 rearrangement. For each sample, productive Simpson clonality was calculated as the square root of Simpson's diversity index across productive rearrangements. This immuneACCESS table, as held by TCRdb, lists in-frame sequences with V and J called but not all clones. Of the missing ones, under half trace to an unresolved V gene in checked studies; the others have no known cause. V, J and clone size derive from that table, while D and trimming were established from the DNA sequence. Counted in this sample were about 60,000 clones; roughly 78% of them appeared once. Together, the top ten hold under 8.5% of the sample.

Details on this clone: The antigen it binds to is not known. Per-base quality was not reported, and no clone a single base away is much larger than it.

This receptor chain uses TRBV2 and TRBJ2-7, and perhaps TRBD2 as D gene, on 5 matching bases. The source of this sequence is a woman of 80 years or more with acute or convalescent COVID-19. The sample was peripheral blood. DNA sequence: TGTGCCAGCAGCCTTACCGTGAGGGCGAGCTCCTACGAGCAGTACTTC. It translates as CASSLTVRASSYEQYF.